The sequence of this TCR beta chain was determined in a study of shared clonotypes between healthy human individuals. Overall study findings and caveats: It was expected that sequencing depth would affect clonotype sharing among donors. Generally, naive subsets (rather than memory subsets) showed larger estimated richness. For sorted subsets, rarefaction showed incomplete sequencing despite large depth. The generation probabilities recorded for non-shared clonotypes fell below those of clonotypes shared by all four donors.

This table comes from immunoSEQ multiplex PCR, and its TCRdb copy is limited to in-frame clones, with some not included. There are 2 million to 2.5 million clones in the sample; 90% to 95% occur only once, and under 0.45% lies in the top ten. Between the trimmed V and J ends, which lost 5 bases and 8 bases, there was a span of 21 bases. Germline CDR1 reads LNHDA; CDR2 reads SQIVND (reference sequence). This CDR3 comprises 15 residues. Of note for this clone: What it binds is not known.

The source of this sequence is a man in his late teens or twenties in good health. Some clones in this sample may be carry-over from other donors' samples. The rearrangement joins TRBV19 to TRBJ1-2; weak D call: TRBD1 (6 bases). Input material: naive CD4+ T cells from PBMCs. Subset: CD45RA+ positively selected. The CDR3 DNA reads as TGTGCCAGTAGTCCCAGGGGCAGGCGCGGGGGAGGCTACACCTTC. Translated: CASSPRGRRGGGYTF. Full variable domain (outside the CDR3, taken from reference TRBV19 and TRBJ1-2): DGGITQSPKYLFRKEGQNVTLSCEQNLNHDAMYWYRQDPGQGLRLIYYSQIVNDFQKGDIAEGYSVSREKKESFPLTVTSAQKNPTAFYLCASSPRGRRGGGYTFGSGTRLTVV.